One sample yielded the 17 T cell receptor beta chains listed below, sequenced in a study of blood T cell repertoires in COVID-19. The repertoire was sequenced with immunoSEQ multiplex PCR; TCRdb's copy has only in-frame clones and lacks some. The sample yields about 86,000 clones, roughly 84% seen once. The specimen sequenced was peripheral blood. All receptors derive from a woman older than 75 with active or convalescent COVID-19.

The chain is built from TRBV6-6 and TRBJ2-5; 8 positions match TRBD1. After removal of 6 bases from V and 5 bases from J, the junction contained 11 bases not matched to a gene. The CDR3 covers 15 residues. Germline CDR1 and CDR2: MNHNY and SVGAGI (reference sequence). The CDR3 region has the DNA TGTGCCAGCAGCCCAGGGGGCGCGAAGAAGGAGACCCAGTACTTC. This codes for CASSPGGAKKETQYF.

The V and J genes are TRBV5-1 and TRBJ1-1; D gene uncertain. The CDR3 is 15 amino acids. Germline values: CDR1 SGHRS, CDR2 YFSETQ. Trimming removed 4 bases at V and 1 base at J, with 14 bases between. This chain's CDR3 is CASSPTDPGNTEAFF. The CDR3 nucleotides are TGCGCCAGCAGCCCTACCGACCCGGGGAACACTGAAGCTTTCTTT. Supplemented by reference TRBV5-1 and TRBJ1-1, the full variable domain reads KAGVTQTPRYLIKTRGQQVTLSCSPISGHRSVSWYQQTPGQGLQFLFEYFSETQRNKGNFPGRFSGRQFSNSRSEMNVSTLELGDSALYLCASSPTDPGNTEAFFGQGTRLTVV.

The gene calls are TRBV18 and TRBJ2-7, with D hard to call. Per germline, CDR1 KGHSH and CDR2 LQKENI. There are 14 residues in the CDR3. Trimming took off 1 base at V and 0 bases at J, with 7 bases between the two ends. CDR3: CASSPRTPSYEQYF. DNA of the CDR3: TGTGCCAGCTCACCACGCACACCCTCCTACGAGCAGTACTTC.

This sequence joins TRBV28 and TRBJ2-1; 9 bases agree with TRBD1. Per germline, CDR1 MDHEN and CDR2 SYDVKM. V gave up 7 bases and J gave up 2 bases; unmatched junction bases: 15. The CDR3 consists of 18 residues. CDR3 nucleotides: TGTGCCAGCACCCCCGGGACAGGGTTGTCTAGGCCCTACAATGAGCAGTTCTTC. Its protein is CASTPGTGLSRPYNEQFF.

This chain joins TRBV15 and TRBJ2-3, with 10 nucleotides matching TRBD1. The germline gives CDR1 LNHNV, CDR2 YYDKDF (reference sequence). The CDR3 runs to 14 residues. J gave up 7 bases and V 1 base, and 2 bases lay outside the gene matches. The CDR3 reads CATSRGQGANTQYF. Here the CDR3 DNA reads TGTGCCACCAGCAGAGGACAGGGGGCGAATACGCAGTATTTT.

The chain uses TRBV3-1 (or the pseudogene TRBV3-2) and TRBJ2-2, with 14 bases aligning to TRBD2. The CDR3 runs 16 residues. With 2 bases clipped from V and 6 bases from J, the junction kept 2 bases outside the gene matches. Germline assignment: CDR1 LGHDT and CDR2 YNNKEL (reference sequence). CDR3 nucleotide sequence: TGTGCCAGCAGCCAACGGACTAGCGGGGGGCCCGGGGAGCTGTTTTTT. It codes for CASSQRTSGGPGELFF.

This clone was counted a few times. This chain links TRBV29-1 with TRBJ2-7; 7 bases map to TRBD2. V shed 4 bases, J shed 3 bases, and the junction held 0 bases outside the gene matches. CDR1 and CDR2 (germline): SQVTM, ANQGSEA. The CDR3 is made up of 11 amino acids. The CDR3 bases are TGCAGCGTTGGGGGGGGCTACGAGCAGTACTTC. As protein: CSVGGGYEQYF.

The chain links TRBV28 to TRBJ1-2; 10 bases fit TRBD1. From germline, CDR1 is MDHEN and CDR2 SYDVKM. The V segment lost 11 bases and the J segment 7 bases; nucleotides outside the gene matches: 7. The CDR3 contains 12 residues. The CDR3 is CAVQRQGAGYTF. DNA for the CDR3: TGTGCCGTACAAAGACAGGGGGCTGGCTACACCTTC.

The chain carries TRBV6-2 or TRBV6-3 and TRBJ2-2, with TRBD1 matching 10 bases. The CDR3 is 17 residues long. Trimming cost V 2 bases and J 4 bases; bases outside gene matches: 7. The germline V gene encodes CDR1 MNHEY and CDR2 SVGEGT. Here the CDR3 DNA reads TGTGCCAGCAGTTACACCAGACAGGGGGCTGGCACCGGGGAGCTGTTTTTT. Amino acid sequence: CASSYTRQGAGTGELFF.

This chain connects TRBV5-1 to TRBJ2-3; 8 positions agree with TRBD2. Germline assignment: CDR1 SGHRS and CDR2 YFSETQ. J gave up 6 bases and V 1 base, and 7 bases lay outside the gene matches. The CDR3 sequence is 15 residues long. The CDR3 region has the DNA TGCGCCAGCAGCTTGTTTGTCGGGGGGGTTGATACGCAGTATTTT. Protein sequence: CASSLFVGGVDTQYF.

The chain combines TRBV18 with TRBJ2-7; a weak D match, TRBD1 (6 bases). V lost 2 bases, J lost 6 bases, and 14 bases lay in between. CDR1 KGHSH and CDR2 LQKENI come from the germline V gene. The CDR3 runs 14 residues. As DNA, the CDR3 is TGTGCCAGCTCACCATTTACAGGGCAAGTCGAGCAGTACTTC. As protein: CASSPFTGQVEQYF.

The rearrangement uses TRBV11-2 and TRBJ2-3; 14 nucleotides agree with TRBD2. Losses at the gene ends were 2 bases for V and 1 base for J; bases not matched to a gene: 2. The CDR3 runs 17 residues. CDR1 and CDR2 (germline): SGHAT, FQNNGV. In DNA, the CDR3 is TGTGCCAGCAGCTTACGGACTAGCGGGGGGCGCACAGATACGCAGTATTTT. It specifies CASSLRTSGGRTDTQYF.

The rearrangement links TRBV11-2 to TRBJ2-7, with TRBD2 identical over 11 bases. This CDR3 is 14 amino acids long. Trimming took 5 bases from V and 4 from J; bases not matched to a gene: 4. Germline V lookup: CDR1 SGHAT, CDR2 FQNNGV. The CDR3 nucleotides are TGTGCCAGCAGCCCCATAGCGGGAGGGTACGAGCAGTACTTC. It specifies CASSPIAGGYEQYF.

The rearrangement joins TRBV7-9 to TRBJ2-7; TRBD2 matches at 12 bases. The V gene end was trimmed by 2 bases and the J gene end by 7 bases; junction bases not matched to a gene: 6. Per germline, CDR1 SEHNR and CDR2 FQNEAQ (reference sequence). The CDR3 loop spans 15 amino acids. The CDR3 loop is CASSLLAGGPREQYF. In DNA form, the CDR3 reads TGTGCCAGCAGCTTACTAGCGGGGGGGCCGCGGGAGCAGTACTTC.

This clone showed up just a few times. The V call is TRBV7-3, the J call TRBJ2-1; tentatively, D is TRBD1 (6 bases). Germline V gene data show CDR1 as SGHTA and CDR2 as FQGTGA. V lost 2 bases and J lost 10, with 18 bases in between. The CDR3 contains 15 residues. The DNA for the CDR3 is TGTGCCAGCAGCTTAGTGGCAGGGGCGAGACGGGAGCAGTTCTTC. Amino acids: CASSLVAGARREQFF.

The CDR3 coding sequence is TGCAGTGCTAGTGGGCAGGTGAGCAATCAGCCCCAGCATTTT. Its translation is CSASGQVSNQPQHF. The chain recombines TRBV20-1 with TRBJ1-5, with D uncertain. This CDR3 has 14 amino acids. V was cut by 3 bases and J by 1 base, with 10 bases left in between. The germline gives CDR1 DFQATT, CDR2 SNEGSKA (reference sequence).

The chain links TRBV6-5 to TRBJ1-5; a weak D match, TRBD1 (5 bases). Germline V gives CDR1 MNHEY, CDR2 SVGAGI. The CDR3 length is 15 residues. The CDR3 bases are TGTTCAGCCGCCGAGGAGCAGGGCGGCAATCAGCCCCAGCATTTT. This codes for CSAAEEQGGNQPQHF.